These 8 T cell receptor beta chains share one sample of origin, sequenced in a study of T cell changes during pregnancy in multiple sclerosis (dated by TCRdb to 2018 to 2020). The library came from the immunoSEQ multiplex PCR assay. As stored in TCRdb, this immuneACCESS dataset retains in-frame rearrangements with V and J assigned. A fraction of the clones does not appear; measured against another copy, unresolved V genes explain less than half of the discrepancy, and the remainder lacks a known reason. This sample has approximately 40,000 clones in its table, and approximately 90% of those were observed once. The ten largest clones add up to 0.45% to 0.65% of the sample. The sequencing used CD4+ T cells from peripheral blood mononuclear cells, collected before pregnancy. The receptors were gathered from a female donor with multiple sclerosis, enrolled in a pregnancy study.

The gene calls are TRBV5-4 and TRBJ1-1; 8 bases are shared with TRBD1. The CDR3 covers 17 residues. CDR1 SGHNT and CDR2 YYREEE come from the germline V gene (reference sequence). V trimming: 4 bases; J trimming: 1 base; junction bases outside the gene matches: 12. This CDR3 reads CASSAGGRTGQNTEAFF. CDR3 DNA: TGTGCCAGCAGCGCGGGCGGGCGGACAGGGCAGAACACTGAAGCTTTCTTT.

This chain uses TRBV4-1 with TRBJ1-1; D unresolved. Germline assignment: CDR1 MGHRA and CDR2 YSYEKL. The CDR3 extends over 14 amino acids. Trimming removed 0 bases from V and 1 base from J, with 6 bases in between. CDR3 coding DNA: TGCGCCAGCAGCCAAGATCGTTCGAACACTGAAGCTTTCTTT. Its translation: CASSQDRSNTEAFF.

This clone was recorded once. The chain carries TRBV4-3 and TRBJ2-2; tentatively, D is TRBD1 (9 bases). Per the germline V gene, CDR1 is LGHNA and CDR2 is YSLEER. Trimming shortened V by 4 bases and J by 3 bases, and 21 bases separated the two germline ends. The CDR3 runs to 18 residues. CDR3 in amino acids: CASSPFSGDRVHTGELFF. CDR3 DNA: TGCGCCAGCAGCCCCTTTAGCGGGGACAGGGTCCACACCGGGGAGCTGTTTTTT.

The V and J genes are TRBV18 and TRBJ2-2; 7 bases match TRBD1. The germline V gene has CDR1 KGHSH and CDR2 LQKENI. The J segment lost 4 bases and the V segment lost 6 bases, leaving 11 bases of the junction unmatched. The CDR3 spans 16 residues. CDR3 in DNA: TGTGCCAGCTCCCCCATCCGGACAGGAGCCACCGGGGAGCTGTTTTTT. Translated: CASSPIRTGATGELFF.

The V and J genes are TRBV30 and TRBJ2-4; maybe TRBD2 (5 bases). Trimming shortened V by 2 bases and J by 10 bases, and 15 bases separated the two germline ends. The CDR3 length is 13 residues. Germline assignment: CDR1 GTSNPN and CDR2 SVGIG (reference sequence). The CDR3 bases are TGTGCCTGGAGTCCTACCTCGACGGGGATTCAGTACTTC. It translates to CAWSPTSTGIQYF.

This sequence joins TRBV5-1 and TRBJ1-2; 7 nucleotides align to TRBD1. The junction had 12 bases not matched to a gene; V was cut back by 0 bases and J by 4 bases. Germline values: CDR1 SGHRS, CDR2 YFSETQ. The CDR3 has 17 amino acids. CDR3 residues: CASSLGLRDSNIYGYTF. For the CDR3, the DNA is TGCGCCAGCAGCTTGGGTCTCCGGGACAGCAATATCTATGGCTACACCTTC.

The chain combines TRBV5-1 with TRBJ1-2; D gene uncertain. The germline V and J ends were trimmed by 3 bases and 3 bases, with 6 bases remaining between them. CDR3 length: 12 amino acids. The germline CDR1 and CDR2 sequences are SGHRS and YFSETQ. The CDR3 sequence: CASSSDDYGYTF. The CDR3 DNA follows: TGCGCCAGCAGCTCAGATGACTATGGCTACACCTTC.

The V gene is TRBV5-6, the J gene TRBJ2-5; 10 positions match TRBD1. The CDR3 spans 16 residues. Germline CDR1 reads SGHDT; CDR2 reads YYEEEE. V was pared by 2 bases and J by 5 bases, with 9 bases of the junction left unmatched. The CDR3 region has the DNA TGTGCCAGCAGCTTCGTCAGGACAGGGGGTTTGGAGACCCAGTACTTC. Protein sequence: CASSFVRTGGLETQYF.